The 15 T cell receptor beta chains listed next were all sequenced from one sample in a study of regulatory T cells in long-lasting Graves disease. Time point meaning: persistent/refractory GD, antithyroid drugs over 5 years with positive TRAb. The TCR library used RNA extracted from PBMCs. The authors built TCR beta libraries using iRepertoire HTBI primers and Arm-PCR of CDR3 regions. TCRdb ran MiXCR on the multiplex PCR reads and lists one entry per CDR3 protein. The sample holds a few hundred thousand distinct CDR3 sequences; around 22% are singletons and the top ten take roughly 30%. This material consisted of peripheral blood mononuclear cells (PBMCs), taken when the disease was refractory, from a patient treated with antithyroid drugs. These receptors came from a female donor with Graves disease.

This clonotype showed up many times. The chain recombines TRBV28 with TRBJ1-1; TRBD1 agrees at 9 bases. CDR1 MDHEN and CDR2 SYDVKM come from the germline V gene. The J segment lost 4 bases and the V segment lost 2 bases, leaving 8 bases of the junction unmatched. This CDR3 is built from 16 residues. CDR3 sequence (DNA): TGTGCCAGCAGTTTAGGGACAGGGTTAGGGAGCACTGAAGCTTTCTTT. Protein sequence: CASSLGTGLGSTEAFF.

This clonotype was seen at least ten times. The rearrangement links TRBV11-2 to TRBJ2-7; D is ambiguous. Germline CDR1 and CDR2: SGHAT and FQNNGV. V was clipped by 1 base and J by 7 bases, with 14 bases between them. The CDR3 sequence is 14 residues long. CDR3 protein: CASSLVLDPWEQYF. CDR3 DNA: TGTGCCAGCAGCTTAGTCCTAGACCCTTGGGAGCAGTACTTC.

This clonotype was observed once. The V and J genes are TRBV5-1 and TRBJ2-5; TRBD1 is a possible D gene (6 bases). Trimming shortened V by 4 bases and J by 5 bases, and 15 bases separated the two germline ends. There are 14 residues in the CDR3. CDR1 and CDR2 (germline): SGHRS, YFSETQ. The CDR3 DNA is TGCGCCAGCAGCCCTCAGGGGATGGGTGAGACCCAGTACTTC. It translates to CASSPQGMGETQYF.

This clonotype was counted at least ten times. The chain links TRBV28 to TRBJ1-5; maybe TRBD1 (5 bases). The CDR3 covers 15 residues. V lost 5 bases, J lost 0 bases, and 11 bases lay in between. Looked up from germline, CDR1 is MDHEN and CDR2 is SYDVKM. The CDR3 sequence: CASSPRTFSNQPQHF. The CDR3 nucleotides are TGTGCCAGCAGTCCTCGGACATTTAGCAATCAGCCCCAGCATTTT.

Comments on this clonotype: No conserved phenylalanine or tryptophan is present at the end of the CDR3, so a read error is the likely explanation. V is TRBV20-1 and J is TRBJ2-7; 10 nucleotides match TRBD2. Unmatched junction bases numbered 25, after V lost 2 bases and J lost 3 bases. The germline V gene has CDR1 DFQATT and CDR2 SNEGSKA (reference sequence). The CDR3 totals 21 residues. This CDR3 reads CSARPPGSGTSATKLNYEQYL. CDR3 bases: TGCAGTGCTAGACCACCGGGTTCCGGGACTAGCGCCACAAAACTCAACTACGAGCAGTACCTC.

This clonotype was seen only a few times. The V and J genes are TRBV30 and TRBJ2-5, with D unclear. Germline assignment: CDR1 GTSNPN and CDR2 SVGIG (reference sequence). Trimming left V 1 base short and J 5 bases short, with 11 bases between. This CDR3 comprises 13 residues. The CDR3 DNA reads as TGTGCCTGGAGTGGGCGCCGGGCCGAGACCCAGTACTTC. Translating it yields CAWSGRRAETQYF.

This clonotype came up a few times. CDR3 nucleotide sequence: TGTGCCTGGAGTGGGCGACAGGGTAGGGGGGCCAACGTCCTGACTTTC. Translation gives CAWSGRQGRGANVLTF. This chain connects TRBV30 to TRBJ2-6, with TRBD1 identical over 7 bases. From germline, CDR1 is GTSNPN and CDR2 SVGIG (reference sequence). The CDR3 loop spans 16 amino acids. Trimming cost V 1 base and J 4 bases; bases outside gene matches: 7.

The chain uses TRBV25-1 and TRBJ1-2; D is possibly TRBD1 (5 bases). The V gene's germline CDR1 is MGHDK and CDR2 SYGVNS. The CDR3 sequence is 15 residues long. V was pared by 0 bases and J by 6 bases, with 14 bases between. This chain's CDR3 is CASSEYRTNLDGYTF. CDR3 coding DNA: TGTGCCAGCAGTGAATATAGGACAAACCTAGATGGCTACACCTTC.

The V gene is TRBV7-2, the J gene TRBJ2-7; no reliable D call. Germline CDR1 and CDR2: SGHTA and FQGNSA. With 6 bases removed from V and 4 bases from J, the gap between germline ends came to 19 bases. The CDR3 has 15 residues. The CDR3 reads CASRPNDSFRYEQYF. In DNA form, the CDR3 reads TGTGCCAGCAGGCCAAACGACTCCTTTAGGTACGAGCAGTACTTC. The variable domain in full, with the rest retrieved from reference TRBV7-2 and TRBJ2-7, is GAGVSQSPSNKVTEKGKDVELRCDPISGHTALYWYRQSLGQGLEFLIYFQGNSAPDKSGLPSDRFSAERTGGSVSTLTIQRTQQEDSAVYLCASRPNDSFRYEQYFGPGTRLTVT.

The J gene is TRBJ2-5, the V gene TRBV2; the D gene is possibly TRBD2 (7 bases). The CDR3 consists of 14 residues. With 3 bases removed from V and 5 bases from J, the gap between germline ends came to 13 bases. Germline values: CDR1 SNHLY, CDR2 FYNNEI. This chain's CDR3 is CASSEGGGTETQYF. The CDR3 DNA sequence: TGTGCCAGCAGTGAGGGGGGGGGCACCGAGACCCAGTACTTC.

The V call is TRBV27, the J call TRBJ2-5, with D possibly TRBD2 on 6 matching bases. There are 14 residues in the CDR3. Germline CDR1 reads MNHEY; CDR2 reads SMNVEV (reference sequence). Trimming left V 3 bases short and J 5 bases short, with 13 bases between. The CDR3, as DNA: TGTGCCAGCAGTTTCCGGGACTCTCGGGAGACCCAGTACTTC. Its translation is CASSFRDSRETQYF.

This clonotype was found a few times. The V and J genes are TRBV5-1 and TRBJ1-2, with D possibly being TRBD1 (5 bases). CDR1 and CDR2 from the germline V gene are SGHRS and YFSETQ. V lost 4 bases to trimming and J lost 8 bases, with 18 bases between them. The CDR3 runs 14 residues. This chain's CDR3 is CASSGGVWYPGYTF. The CDR3 DNA reads as TGCGCCAGCAGCGGAGGGGTTTGGTACCCCGGCTACACCTTC.

Details on this clonotype: An end of the junction does not agree with germline; a read error may underlie this. This chain links TRBV6-2 or TRBV6-3 with TRBJ2-5; D might be TRBD1 (5 bases). CDR1 MNHEY and CDR2 SVGEGT come from the germline V gene. The CDR3 loop spans 18 amino acids. The DNA of the CDR3 is TGTGCCAGCAGTACCTTGGTCAGATCCGGACAAAAAAAAGAGGCCCAGTACTTC. The encoded protein is CASSTLVRSGQKKEAQYF.

This clonotype has a count of ten or more. This chain connects TRBV2 to TRBJ2-7, with D perhaps TRBD1 (5 bases). V lost 2 bases and J lost 7, with 18 bases in between. The length of the CDR3 is 15 residues. Germline-derived CDR1 and CDR2 are SNHLY and FYNNEI. The CDR3 loop is CASSERGWGMNEQYF. The CDR3 DNA reads as TGTGCCAGCAGTGAAAGGGGTTGGGGTATGAATGAGCAGTACTTC. Looking up the rest from reference TRBV2 and TRBJ2-7 gives the full variable domain: EPEVTQTPSHQVTQMGQEVILRCVPISNHLYFYWYRQILGQKVEFLVSFYNNEISEKSEIFDDQFSVERPDGSNFTLKIRSTKLEDSAMYFCASSERGWGMNEQYFGPGTRLTVT.

At least ten counts were recorded for this clonotype. The genes are TRBV12-3 or TRBV12-4 and TRBJ1-2; possible D gene TRBD1, 5 bases. CDR3 length: 14 amino acids. Trimming took off 7 bases at V and 2 bases at J, with 14 bases between the two ends. CDR3 region: CASKRGLRNYGYTF. The CDR3 nucleotides read TGTGCCAGCAAAAGGGGACTGCGAAACTATGGCTACACCTTC.